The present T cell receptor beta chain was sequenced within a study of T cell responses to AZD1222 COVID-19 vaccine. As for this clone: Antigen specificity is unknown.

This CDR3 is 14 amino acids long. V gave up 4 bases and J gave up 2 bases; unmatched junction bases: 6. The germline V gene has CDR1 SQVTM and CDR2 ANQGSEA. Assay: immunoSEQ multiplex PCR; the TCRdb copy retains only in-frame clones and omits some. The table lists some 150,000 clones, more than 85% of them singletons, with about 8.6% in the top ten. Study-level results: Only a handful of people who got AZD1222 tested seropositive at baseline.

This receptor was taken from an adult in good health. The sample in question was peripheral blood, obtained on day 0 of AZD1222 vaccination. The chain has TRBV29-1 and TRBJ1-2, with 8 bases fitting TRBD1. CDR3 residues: CSVGRDRRNYGYTF. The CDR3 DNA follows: TGCAGCGTTGGAAGGGACAGGAGAAACTATGGCTACACCTTC.